This record looks at one T cell receptor beta chain sequence and its context. Its target antigen remains unknown. The record has no base qualities; no much larger clone is one base away. V sheds 1 base and J sheds 6 bases, leaving 11 bases between their ends. CDR1 SGHRS and CDR2 YFSETQ were looked up in the germline V gene. CDR3 length: 13 amino acids, cysteine to phenylalanine. Left in the record is the CDR3 DNA by itself, 39 bases read in frame from the first base. This specimen belongs to a study of CD8+ T cells in alopecia areata (dated by TCRdb to 2016 to 2019). General notes on the study: Treated patients were enrolled in an open-label pilot trial of oral tofacitinib at 5 to 10 mg twice daily for moderate-to-severe alopecia areata. Tofacitinib was administered for 6 to 18 months, and 6 months of follow-up off drug were then conducted to assess delayed response and recurrence. For the treated patients, the SALT score, which quantifies what percentage of scalp surface area is affected, served as the measure of disease severity. In both human patients and the C3H/HeJ mouse model, the study applied high-throughput TCRbeta sequencing to look at T cell clonal expansion in alopecia areata. In humans, TCRbeta sequencing was performed on scalp tissue and on sorted CD4+ and CD8+ peripheral blood T cells from healthy controls and from patients with patchy or totalis/universalis alopecia areata. Patients on tofacitinib were biopsied at baseline and after 4 and 24 weeks of treatment, and several of the patients also had a later scalp biopsy. Clonality in the scalp was compared among normal scalp (n=4), patchy alopecia areata scalp (n=8), and alopecia totalis/universalis scalp (n=8). RNA was extracted with the PAXgene miRNA kit for fixed scalp, the miRNeasy kit for PBMCs, and the RNeasy kit for mouse skin. TCRbeta CDR3 regions were amplified by immunoSEQ multiplex PCR using 35 Vbeta forward and 13 Jbeta reverse primers.

The treatment or condition label, read with the paper, signifies: oral pan-JAK inhibitor, 5-10 mg twice daily. Lesional scalp punch biopsies and peripheral blood were collected from alopecia areata patients. After PBMCs were isolated by density centrifugation and stained for CD3, CD4 and CD8, a FACSAria was used to sort CD4+ and CD8+ T cells. The full study reports these points: TCR sequences shared between patients were less clear than in mice, possibly partly because of HLA diversity in the patient population. Tofacitinib significantly lowered scalp clonality and the number of expanded CD8+ clones among the top 100 scalp clones. Compared with normal scalp, lesional scalp, particularly in alopecia totalis/universalis, had higher clonality and more expanded CD8+ clones, which suggests antigenic drive. Unlike mouse skin, which is dominated by gammadelta T cells, normal human skin has resident alphabeta T cells that are also sequenced, and this complicates analysis of the scalp TCR repertoire. During tofacitinib treatment, many expanded lesional clones stuck around in both scalp and blood, and this persistence may partly explain why relapse happens after treatment is stopped. Because the treated cohort was small and had just a single nonresponder, larger studies are needed to establish links between baseline CD8+ expansion and response.

Receptor libraries were prepared by the immunoSEQ multiplex PCR assay. RNA was extracted from all samples and reverse transcribed into cDNA as template for TCR sequencing. First-strand cDNA was synthesized using SuperScript III with a 2:1 mix of oligo-dT and random hexamers. Amplification bias was assessed with a synthetic immune receptor repertoire, and residual bias was removed computationally. Regarding the original processing steps: Raw reads were preprocessed for error removal, and CDR3 was defined according to IMGT conventions as running from the conserved cysteine to phenylalanine. Clonality was computed as 1 minus the Shannon entropy, with the entropy normalized by log2 of the number of productive unique TCRs. Whether scalp clones were CD4 or CD8 was inferred by matching scalp TCRbeta sequences against CD4 and CD8 repertoires sorted from blood. Entries here come from immuneACCESS through TCRdb and include only in-frame sequences with V and J called. Some clones fail to appear in such tables; in the studies checked, an unresolved V gene covers under half of the shortfall, and the cause of the remainder is unknown. From that table come the V and J calls and clone size; the DNA was used to work out D and trimming. The sample table records roughly 200,000 clones; roughly 40% of these occur just once. Approximately 2.4% of the sample belongs to the ten largest clones.

The chain is assembled from TRBV5-1 and TRBJ2-7; TRBD2 is a weak D gene call, 5 bases matching. The TCR originated in a human donor with alopecia areata. Material: CD4+ T cells sorted from blood, obtained at approximately week 39, from a patient treated with tofacitinib. The DNA reads TGCGCCAGCAGCTTGTGGCTAGGAGGCGAGCAGTACTTC. Its product reads: CASSLWLGGEQYF.